This is a list of T cell receptor beta chains from one sample in a study of CD8 T cells in Susac syndrome. In TCRdb, the immunoSEQ multiplex PCR reads were re-called with MiXCR into one record per CDR3 protein. The data show over 100,000 distinct CDR3 sequences, 85% to 95% seen once. The sample taken for sequencing was CD8+ T cells from PBMCs. The receptors were gathered from a human donor in good health. Each CDR3 is given with its conserved first and last residue. The D gene is left open where the match is weak. A row's size may be missing; if present it is once, few, many or a size class.

>once|.|TRBV11-1|14|TRBJ1-2
TGTGCCAGCAGCCGGGACCGGCGGGGCTATGGCTACACCTTC
CASSRDRRGYGYTF
>.|TRBD2|TRBV9|20|TRBJ2-6
TGTGCCAGCAGCGTAGGCCCGAGGACTAGCGGGGGCTCTGGGGCCAACGTCCTGACTTTC
CASSVGPRTSGGSGANVLTF
>.|TRBD2|TRBV20-1|16|TRBJ2-3
TGCAGTGCTAGGGGACTAGCGGGGATTTACACAGATACGCAGTATTTT
CSARGLAGIYTDTQYF
>.|.|TRBV25-1|15|TRBJ1-2
TGTGCCAGCAGTGAATATCCGGGCCGCGACTATGGCTACACCTTC
CASSEYPGRDYGYTF
>.|TRBD1|TRBV20-1|13|TRBJ1-1
TGCAGTGCTAGGACAGGGTTAGGTACTGAAGCTTTCTTT
CSARTGLGTEAFF
>.|TRBD1|TRBV5-1|14|TRBJ2-7
TGCGCCAGCAGGGTTGACAGGGCTATCAACGAGCAGTACTTC
CASRVDRAINEQYF
>.|.|TRBV11-2|14|TRBJ2-7
TGTGCCAGCAGCTTAGGTGGGGGCCTTAACGAGCAGTACTTC
CASSLGGGLNEQYF
>.|TRBD2|TRBV27|15|TRBJ2-2
TGTGCCAGCAGCCCTCGCGGGGGGGGGAACCGGGAGCTGTTTTTT
CASSPRGGGNRELFF
>.|TRBD2|TRBV3-1|17|TRBJ2-7
TGTGCCAGCAGCCTCGGGACTAGCGGGGTCCTCTCCTACGAGCAGTACTTC
CASSLGTSGVLSYEQYF
>.|.|TRBV7-3|14|TRBJ1-1
TGTGCCAGCAGCCGGGGATTAAATTTTGCTGAAGCTTTCTTT
CASSRGLNFAEAFF
>.|.|TRBV7-2|13|TRBJ1-2
TGTGCCAGCAGTAGGGGGTCGAGCTATGGCTACACCTTC
CASSRGSSYGYTF
>.|.|TRBV7-9|16|TRBJ2-3
TGTGCCAGCAGCCAAGAATGGGCATGGCGCACAGATACGCAGTATTTT
CASSQEWAWRTDTQYF
>.|.|TRBV7-3|14|TRBJ2-2
TGTGCCAGCTCGCCTGGGGGGTGGACCGGGGAGCTGTTTTTT
CASSPGGWTGELFF
>.|.|TRBV7-3|14|TRBJ1-2
TGTGCCAGCAGCGGGGGGGCGCTTAACTATGGCTACACCTTC
CASSGGALNYGYTF
>.|.|TRBV29-1|10|TRBJ1-1
TGCAGCGGGGGAAACACTGAAGCTTTCTTT
CSGGNTEAFF
>.|TRBD1|TRBV7-9|14|TRBJ1-2
TGTGCCAGCAGCTTAACACGGGACAGTTATGGCTACACCTTC
CASSLTRDSYGYTF
>.|.|TRBV2|16|TRBJ2-2
TGTGCCAGCAGTGATTTCGGCAGGGGGGGTACCGGGGAGCTGTTTTTT
CASSDFGRGGTGELFF
>.|TRBD1|TRBV4-1|14|TRBJ2-1
TGCGCCACCGCCGGGACAGGATCCTACAATGAGCAGTTCTTC
CATAGTGSYNEQFF
>few|.|TRBV7-2|13|TRBJ2-3
TGTGCCAGCCGAGAAGCTAGCACAGATACGCAGTATTTT
CASREASTDTQYF
>few|.|TRBV6-1|15|TRBJ2-3
TGTGCCAGCAGCCTTAGGGGGTTACTCACAGATACGCAGTATTTT
CASSLRGLLTDTQYF
>.|TRBD1|TRBV19|14|TRBJ1-1
TGTGCCAGTAGTCAGACAGGGTACTACACTGAAGCTTTCTTT
CASSQTGYYTEAFF
>.|.|TRBV9|13|TRBJ2-7
TGTGCCAGCAGCCTATACCCGAGGGACGAGCAGTACTTC
CASSLYPRDEQYF